This passage covers 12 T cell receptor beta chains from one sample sequenced in a study of CD8 T cells in Susac syndrome (dated by TCRdb to between 2017 and 2020). Libraries were made using the immunoSEQ multiplex PCR assay. RNA was extracted with the RNeasy kit and roughly 0.45 to 1 ug was reverse transcribed using random hexamers. Using fastp at Q25 and MiXCR, TCRdb reprocessed the public reads and kept productive beta chains. Under each unique CDR3 protein, matching rows form one entry showing the most common genes and DNA. A total of over 95,000 distinct CDR3 sequences appear in this sample, under 95% of them only once. The ten largest clones add up to roughly 0.11% of the sample. Source material: CD8+ T cells from PBMCs. The receptors here all came from a human donor in good health.

V usage is TRBV7-9 and J usage is TRBJ2-3; D not certain. V was pared by 5 bases and J by 5 bases, with 17 bases between. Germline CDR1 is SEHNR and CDR2 is FQNEAQ (reference sequence). The CDR3 length is 15 residues. The CDR3 is CASSPGDSFGDTQYF. The CDR3 bases are TGTGCCAGCAGCCCCGGCGACTCGTTCGGAGATACGCAGTATTTT.

This sequence joins TRBV11-2 and TRBJ1-1; no reliable D call. This CDR3 contains 14 residues. Trimming took 2 bases from V and 0 from J, leaving 7 bases between them. CDR1 is SGHAT and CDR2 is FQNNGV in the germline V gene. CDR3: CASSLLPVNTEAFF. In DNA form, the CDR3 reads TGTGCCAGCAGCTTACTACCGGTGAACACTGAAGCTTTCTTT.

J is TRBJ1-6 and V is TRBV3-1, with no clear D. CDR3 length equals 16 residues. V was trimmed by 1 base and J by 7 bases, leaving 14 bases between them. Per the germline V gene, CDR1 is LGHDT and CDR2 is YNNKEL (reference sequence). CDR3 loop: CASSQAGGPRNSPLHF. Here the CDR3 DNA reads TGTGCCAGCAGCCAAGCGGGAGGGCCAAGGAATTCACCCCTCCACTTT. Drawing the rest from reference TRBV3-1 and TRBJ1-6, the complete variable domain is DTAVSQTPKYLVTQMGNDKSIKCEQNLGHDTMYWYKQDSKKFLKIMFSYNNKELIINETVPNRFSPKSPDKAHLNLHINSLELGDSAVYFCASSQAGGPRNSPLHFGNGTRLTVT.

The chain has TRBV4-1 and TRBJ1-2; D remains ambiguous. The CDR3 has 14 residues. Trimming cost V 0 bases and J 4 bases, with 9 bases left between them. Germline V gene lookup returns CDR1 MGHRA and CDR2 YSYEKL. This CDR3 is CASSQDGVGYGYTF. CDR3 DNA: TGCGCCAGCAGCCAAGATGGAGTAGGCTATGGCTACACCTTC.

This rearrangement joins TRBV13 to TRBJ2-4, with D perhaps TRBD1 (5 bases). Trimming shortened V by 5 bases and J by 7 bases, and 12 bases separated the two germline ends. Germline V gene lookup returns CDR1 PRHDT and CDR2 FYEKMQ (reference sequence). The CDR3 contains 13 residues. In nucleotides, the CDR3 is TGTGCCAGCAGCGGCAGGGTGACGAACATTCAGTACTTC. Amino acid sequence: CASSGRVTNIQYF.

This clonotype was seen a handful of times. V gene TRBV6-2 or TRBV6-3 combines with J gene TRBJ2-7; tentative D call: TRBD1 (5 bases). Trimming took 3 bases from V and 3 from J, leaving 15 bases between them. Germline CDR1 is MNHEY and CDR2 is SVGEGT. The CDR3 is 15 amino acids. CDR3 in DNA: TGTGCCAGCAGTTATTCAAGACAGCCGATCTACGAGCAGTACTTC. Protein sequence: CASSYSRQPIYEQYF.

This sequence joins TRBV3-1 and TRBJ1-1, with a weak D call TRBD1 (5 bases). V lost 1 base, J lost 3 bases, and 9 bases lay in between. The CDR3 contains 14 residues. From germline, CDR1 is LGHDT and CDR2 YNNKEL (reference sequence). CDR3 nucleotides: TGTGCCAGCAGCCAAGTTGGGGCCGACACTGAAGCTTTCTTT. It is translated as CASSQVGADTEAFF.

The rearrangement joins TRBV4-3 to TRBJ1-3; no clear D gene. Trimming shortened V by 5 bases and J by 4 bases, and 18 bases separated the two germline ends. CDR1 is LGHNA, CDR2 YSLEER, per germline. This CDR3 comprises 16 residues. CDR3 region: CASSEQPEGSGNTIYF. The DNA of the CDR3 is TGCGCCAGCAGCGAACAACCGGAGGGATCGGGAAACACCATATATTTT.

The rearrangement uses TRBV19 and TRBJ2-1; D call uncertain. This CDR3 spans 13 amino acids. Germline values: CDR1 LNHDA, CDR2 SQIVND (reference sequence). V lost 10 bases, J lost 2 bases, and 12 bases lay in between. Here the CDR3 reads CATSEYTYNEQFF. The CDR3 coding sequence is TGTGCCACCTCGGAATACACCTACAATGAGCAGTTCTTC.

The chain employs TRBV2 and TRBJ2-1; D is uncertain. This CDR3 contains 11 residues. Trimming took off 3 bases at V and 6 bases at J, with 3 bases between the two ends. Germline lookup yields CDR1 SNHLY and CDR2 FYNNEI. The CDR3 sequence: CASSESNEQFF. The CDR3 nucleotides are TGTGCCAGCAGTGAGAGCAATGAGCAGTTCTTC. Looking up the rest from reference TRBV2 and TRBJ2-1 gives the full variable domain: EPEVTQTPSHQVTQMGQEVILRCVPISNHLYFYWYRQILGQKVEFLVSFYNNEISEKSEIFDDQFSVERPDGSNFTLKIRSTKLEDSAMYFCASSESNEQFFGPGTRLTVL.

The chain joins TRBV5-4 to TRBJ1-1; D remains ambiguous. The V and J ends lost 0 bases and 8 bases respectively, with 5 bases between them. The length of the CDR3 is 11 residues. CDR1 and CDR2 from the germline V gene are SGHNT and YYREEE (reference sequence). Written as DNA, the CDR3 is TGTGCCAGCAGCTTGGCGGCAGAAGCTTTCTTT. Residues: CASSLAAEAFF.

The chain has TRBV5-6 and TRBJ2-5; D is unresolved. The germline V and J ends were trimmed by 3 bases and 1 base, with 4 bases remaining between them. The CDR3 totals 12 residues. Germline V gives CDR1 SGHDT, CDR2 YYEEEE. In nucleotides, the CDR3 is TGTGCCAGCAGCTCTGCCCAAGAGACCCAGTACTTC. Protein product: CASSSAQETQYF.